This T cell receptor beta chain was identified in a study of Ad26.COV2.S vaccination and SARS-CoV-2 variants. TCRdb's copy holds only in-frame clones and misses some; the assay was immunoSEQ multiplex PCR. The data show over 110,000 clones, just over 85% seen once. The CDR3 spans 17 residues. V lost 0 bases, J lost 0 bases, and 5 bases stayed unmatched. The germline CDR1 and CDR2 sequences are LGHNA and YSLEER. The V call is TRBV4-3, the J call TRBJ2-1; 7 nucleotides align to TRBD2. The sample was peripheral blood, taken after recovery from COVID-19. The origin of this receptor is a human donor who had recovered from COVID-19. CDR3 in DNA: TGCGCCAGCAGCCAAGATCCGGGGGAGGGCTCCTACAATGAGCAGTTCTTC. It encodes CASSQDPGEGSYNEQFF.